Listed below are T cell receptor beta chains from one sample, sequenced in a study of T cells in Graves' hyperthyroidism and ophthalmopathy. TCRdb independently ran MiXCR on the multiplex PCR reads; one entry per CDR3 protein. Here the sample spans over 250,000 distinct CDR3 sequences, 25% being singletons. The sequenced sample was blood. Source of these receptors: a man aged 35 to 55 with Graves' hyperthyroidism that later progressed to Graves' ophthalmopathy. The CDR3 runs from the conserved cysteine through the conserved F or W. A D gene is named only where the DNA matches it firmly. Some rows mark clone size as missing; the rest say once, few, many or name a class of expanded clone.

clone_size,v_call,d_call,j_call,cdr3_aa,cdr3_nt
many,TRBV28,-,TRBJ2-2,CASSSQVEAATGELFF,TGTGCCAGCAGTTCTCAGGTGGAGGCGGCCACCGGGGAGCTGTTTTTT
many,TRBV29-1,-,TRBJ2-7,CSVKDSYEQYF,TGCAGCGTCAAGGACAGCTACGAGCAGTACTTC
many,TRBV6-1,TRBD2,TRBJ2-3,CASRDKAGVGTDTQYF,TGTGCCAGCAGAGATAAAGCGGGAGTGGGGACAGATACGCAGTATTTT
-,TRBV6-2/TRBV6-3,-,TRBJ1-2,CASSYSGIYGYTF,TGTGCCAGCAGTTACTCCGGGATCTATGGCTACACCTTC
many,TRBV12-3/TRBV12-4,-,TRBJ2-7,CASSLRGGAPFRDEQYF,TGTGCCAGCAGTTTAAGAGGCGGAGCCCCCTTTCGTGACGAGCAGTACTTC
many,TRBV4-1,-,TRBJ2-7,CASSQDGNEQYF,TGCGCCAGCAGCCAAGATGGGAACGAGCAGTACTTC
many,TRBV24-1,TRBD1,TRBJ1-1,CATSDSTTGRTEAFF,TGTGCCACCAGTGACTCCACGACAGGGCGCACTGAAGCTTTCTTT
-,TRBV6-5,-,TRBJ2-7,CASSYIKGQLYF,TGTGCCAGCAGTTATATTAAAGGCCAGTTGTACTTC
many,TRBV19,TRBD2,TRBJ2-7,CASSIGLAGAASHYEQYF,TGTGCCAGTAGTATTGGGCTAGCGGGAGCGGCCTCCCACTACGAGCAGTACTTC
many,TRBV14,TRBD2,TRBJ2-7,CASSQLGLDIYEQYF,TGTGCCAGCAGCCAATTAGGACTAGACATCTACGAGCAGTACTTC
-,TRBV28,TRBD1,TRBJ1-5,CASSSPHGTEADQPQHF,TGTGCCAGCAGTTCACCCCATGGGACAGAAGCTGATCAGCCCCAGCATTTT
-,TRBV28,-,TRBJ2-5,CASTTMGDGVGETQYF,TGTGCCAGCACCACAATGGGGGATGGGGTAGGAGAGACCCAGTACTTC
many,TRBV25-1,TRBD1,TRBJ2-2,CASGGQSNTGELFF,TGTGCCAGCGGGGGACAGTCGAACACCGGGGAGCTGTTTTTT
many,TRBV7-9,TRBD1,TRBJ1-2,CASSLTGIYGYTF,TGTGCCAGCAGCCTGACAGGGATCTATGGCTACACTTTC
-,TRBV19,-,TRBJ1-5,CATTWGNQPQHF,TGTGCCACCACTTGGGGAAATCAGCCCCAGCATTTT
many,TRBV7-9,-,TRBJ2-5,CASRGVVQETQYF,TGTGCCAGCCGTGGCGTAGTCCAAGAGACCCAGTACTTC
-,TRBV3-1,-,TRBJ1-3,CASSQDVVIDTIYF,TGTGCCAGCAGCCAAGATGTGGTTATAGACACCATATATTTT
many,TRBV6-1,-,TRBJ2-7,CASSDRSGHSSYEQYF,TGTGCCAGCAGTGACCGTAGCGGACACAGCTCCTACGAGCAGTACTTC
many,TRBV5-1,-,TRBJ2-2,CASTPGHQAGELFF,TGCGCCAGCACCCCGGGACATCAAGCCGGGGAGCTGTTTTTT
many,TRBV5-1,-,TRBJ1-1,CASSTTLGLEAFF,TGCGCCAGCAGCACAACCCTCGGTTTGGAAGCTTTCTTT